The rows below give T cell receptor beta chains drawn from one sample of a study of blood T cell repertoires in COVID-19. Libraries were prepared by immunoSEQ multiplex PCR; TCRdb keeps only in-frame clonotypes and omits some of them. The table records roughly 150,000 clones, 84% of them present only once. The specimen was PBMCs or T cells enriched from blood (not recorded which). These receptors all come from a woman aged 50 to 65 who had recovered from COVID-19. Each CDR3 is given with its conserved first and last residue. Fields, in order: D gene, V gene, J gene, clone size, CDR3 protein, CDR3 DNA. D genes are given only for firm matches. The size entry is marked missing in some rows and otherwise reads once, few, many or a size class.

d_call: NA
v_call: TRBV19
j_call: TRBJ1-2
clone_size: NA
cdr3_aa: CASSRGQANYGYTF
cdr3_nt: TGTGCCAGTAGCCGGGGACAAGCCAACTATGGCTACACCTTC

d_call: NA
v_call: TRBV3-1/TRBV3-2
j_call: TRBJ1-2
clone_size: NA
cdr3_aa: CASSLMQTGRGGYTF
cdr3_nt: TGTGCCAGCAGCCTAATGCAGACAGGAAGGGGTGGCTACACCTTC

d_call: NA
v_call: TRBV10-3
j_call: TRBJ1-1
clone_size: NA
cdr3_aa: CAISVLPQNTEAFF
cdr3_nt: TGTGCCATCAGTGTACTTCCTCAGAACACTGAAGCTTTCTTT

d_call: TRBD1
v_call: TRBV27
j_call: TRBJ1-2
clone_size: NA
cdr3_aa: CASSFGGQRVAGYTF
cdr3_nt: TGTGCCAGCAGTTTCGGGGGACAGCGAGTGGCTGGCTACACCTTC

d_call: TRBD1
v_call: TRBV11-3
j_call: TRBJ1-3
clone_size: NA
cdr3_aa: CASSPTGTGNTIYF
cdr3_nt: TGTGCCAGCAGCCCGACAGGGACTGGAAACACCATATATTTT

d_call: TRBD1
v_call: TRBV19
j_call: TRBJ1-2
clone_size: NA
cdr3_aa: CASTRTGPSNYGYTF
cdr3_nt: TGTGCCAGTACCCGGACAGGGCCCTCTAACTATGGCTACACCTTC

d_call: NA
v_call: TRBV6-2/TRBV6-3
j_call: TRBJ1-5
clone_size: NA
cdr3_aa: CASSYSVTGFNQPQHF
cdr3_nt: TGTGCCAGCAGTTACTCGGTGACAGGATTTAATCAGCCCCAGCATTTT

d_call: TRBD2
v_call: TRBV5-1
j_call: TRBJ2-5
clone_size: few
cdr3_aa: CASSTGLAGAGETQYF
cdr3_nt: TGCGCCAGCAGCACGGGACTAGCGGGGGCCGGGGAGACCCAGTACTTC

d_call: TRBD2
v_call: TRBV10-3
j_call: TRBJ2-5
clone_size: NA
cdr3_aa: CAISDISGGPERETQYF
cdr3_nt: TGTGCCATCAGTGATATTAGCGGGGGCCCCGAGAGAGAGACCCAGTACTTC

d_call: NA
v_call: TRBV5-4
j_call: TRBJ1-2
clone_size: NA
cdr3_aa: CASSPGGGYGYTF
cdr3_nt: TGTGCCAGCAGCCCGGGAGGGGGTTATGGCTACACCTTC

d_call: NA
v_call: TRBV11-2
j_call: TRBJ1-2
clone_size: few
cdr3_aa: CASSPTPGGQNTKSGYTF
cdr3_nt: TGTGCCAGCAGCCCCACCCCCGGGGGGCAAAATACCAAGAGTGGCTACACCTTC

d_call: TRBD1
v_call: TRBV28
j_call: TRBJ1-5
clone_size: NA
cdr3_aa: CASSGRGQGRYQPQHF
cdr3_nt: TGTGCCAGCAGTGGGCGTGGACAGGGGCGGTATCAGCCCCAGCATTTT

d_call: TRBD1
v_call: TRBV29-1
j_call: TRBJ1-2
clone_size: NA
cdr3_aa: CSVSTGLTNYGYTF
cdr3_nt: TGCAGCGTTTCGACAGGGCTGACTAACTATGGCTACACCTTC

d_call: NA
v_call: TRBV5-1
j_call: TRBJ2-6
clone_size: NA
cdr3_aa: CASSSGLHGDSGANVLTF
cdr3_nt: TGCGCCAGCAGCTCGGGCCTCCACGGGGACTCTGGGGCCAACGTCCTGACTTTC

d_call: TRBD1
v_call: TRBV9
j_call: TRBJ1-2
clone_size: NA
cdr3_aa: CASSVDGTAVNGYTF
cdr3_nt: TGTGCCAGCAGCGTAGATGGGACAGCAGTTAATGGCTACACCTTC

d_call: NA
v_call: TRBV6-1
j_call: TRBJ1-5
clone_size: NA
cdr3_aa: CASSEKALGEGGYSNQPQHF
cdr3_nt: TGTGCCAGCAGTGAGAAGGCCCTGGGGGAGGGGGGTTATAGCAATCAGCCCCAGCATTTT

d_call: NA
v_call: TRBV6-2/TRBV6-3
j_call: TRBJ1-2
clone_size: NA
cdr3_aa: CASSYGAGNYGYTF
cdr3_nt: TGTGCCAGCAGTTACGGGGCGGGGAACTATGGCTACACCTTC

d_call: NA
v_call: TRBV10-3
j_call: TRBJ1-1
clone_size: NA
cdr3_aa: CAISVGGTEAFF
cdr3_nt: TGTGCCATCAGTGTGGGGGGCACTGAAGCTTTCTTT

d_call: TRBD2
v_call: TRBV2
j_call: TRBJ2-5
clone_size: NA
cdr3_aa: CASRSSGGRGETQYF
cdr3_nt: TGTGCCAGCAGGTCTAGCGGGGGAAGGGGGGAGACCCAGTACTTC

d_call: NA
v_call: TRBV12-1
j_call: TRBJ2-1
clone_size: NA
cdr3_aa: CASSPVRGLHNEQFF
cdr3_nt: TGTGCCAGCAGCCCGGTCCGAGGTCTTCACAATGAGCAGTTCTTC

d_call: NA
v_call: TRBV7-6
j_call: TRBJ1-1
clone_size: NA
cdr3_aa: CASSFARGGTEAFF
cdr3_nt: TGTGCCAGCAGCTTCGCAAGGGGAGGCACTGAAGCTTTCTTT

d_call: NA
v_call: TRBV12-3/TRBV12-4
j_call: TRBJ1-4
clone_size: NA
cdr3_aa: CASNAEGEKLFF
cdr3_nt: TGTGCCAGCAATGCGGAGGGGGAAAAACTGTTTTTT

d_call: TRBD1
v_call: TRBV12-5
j_call: TRBJ2-7
clone_size: NA
cdr3_aa: CASTTGVGEQYF
cdr3_nt: TGTGCTAGTACGACAGGGGTGGGCGAGCAGTACTTC

d_call: NA
v_call: TRBV4-1
j_call: TRBJ2-1
clone_size: NA
cdr3_aa: CASSQDRGRGYNEQFF
cdr3_nt: TGCGCCAGCAGCCAAGATCGTGGCAGGGGCTACAATGAGCAGTTCTTC

d_call: TRBD2
v_call: TRBV5-6
j_call: TRBJ2-1
clone_size: NA
cdr3_aa: CASSLTSGRNEQFF
cdr3_nt: TGTGCCAGCAGCTTGACTAGCGGCCGCAATGAGCAGTTCTTC

d_call: TRBD1
v_call: TRBV2
j_call: TRBJ2-7
clone_size: once
cdr3_aa: CASRATGQIYGRQYF
cdr3_nt: TGTGCCAGCCGCGCAACGGGACAGATCTATGGGCGGCAGTACTTC

d_call: NA
v_call: TRBV7-2
j_call: TRBJ1-2
clone_size: NA
cdr3_aa: CASSLAGAITGYTF
cdr3_nt: TGTGCCAGCAGCTTGGCGGGGGCCATCACAGGCTACACCTTC

d_call: NA
v_call: TRBV6-5
j_call: TRBJ2-5
clone_size: NA
cdr3_aa: CASSTMGLVQETQYF
cdr3_nt: TGTGCCAGCAGCACCATGGGACTCGTACAAGAGACCCAGTACTTC

d_call: TRBD1
v_call: TRBV7-2
j_call: TRBJ1-2
clone_size: NA
cdr3_aa: CASSRQGPSNYGYTF
cdr3_nt: TGTGCCAGCAGCAGACAGGGGCCCTCTAACTATGGCTACACCTTC